The T cell receptor beta chain under discussion was sequenced for a study of shared clonotypes between healthy human individuals. Study in general: For every donor, three CD4 naive, three CD4 memory, two CD8 naive and one CD8 memory plates were used. Study results and caveats: Larger estimated richness was generally seen in naive subsets than in memory subsets.

The sample holds one count of this clone. Its specificity is unknown. The data were produced by immunoSEQ multiplex PCR, yet TCRdb's version contains in-frame clones alone and is incomplete. The data show 2 million to 3 million clones, with over 85% seen just once and about 0.34% held by the top ten. CDR1 is MGHRA, CDR2 YSYEKL, per germline. The V gene lost 4 bases and the J gene lost 3 bases, with 11 bases spanning the gap. This CDR3 region has 14 residues. This chain uses TRBV4-1 with TRBJ2-3; D gene uncertain. This receptor was identified in a man in his late teens or twenties in good health. Some clones in this sample may be carry-over from other donors' samples. The sequencing sample was made of naive CD4+ T cells from PBMCs. As for subset: CD45RA+ positively selected. The CDR3 reads CASSRELGTDTQYF. The CDR3 nucleotides are TGCGCCAGCAGCCGAGAATTGGGGACAGATACGCAGTATTTT.